The T cell receptor beta chain described here comes from a study of T cells after yellow fever vaccination. Study context: SMART-Seq v4 Ultra Low Input prepared the low-cell-number fractions.

CDR3 length: 15 amino acids. The germline CDR1 and CDR2 sequences are LNHNV and YYDKDF (reference sequence). V dropped 1 base and J dropped 7 bases, with 17 bases sitting between them. In this sample, this clonotype turned up a few times. TCRdb reanalysed the 5' RACE reads using MiXCR and keeps one entry per CDR3 protein. The data show about 340,000 distinct CDR3 sequences, 8.7% seen once. This receptor was taken from a man between 18 and 29 years old who received the YFV17D yellow fever vaccine. The chain links TRBV15 to TRBJ2-7; D is perhaps TRBD1 (5 bases). The material sequenced was PBMCs, taken on the day of the first yellow fever vaccination. Here the CDR3 DNA reads TGTGCCACCAGCAGAGGACTGGCAGGGTCGGAAGAGCAGTACTTC. Translated: CATSRGLAGSEEQYF.